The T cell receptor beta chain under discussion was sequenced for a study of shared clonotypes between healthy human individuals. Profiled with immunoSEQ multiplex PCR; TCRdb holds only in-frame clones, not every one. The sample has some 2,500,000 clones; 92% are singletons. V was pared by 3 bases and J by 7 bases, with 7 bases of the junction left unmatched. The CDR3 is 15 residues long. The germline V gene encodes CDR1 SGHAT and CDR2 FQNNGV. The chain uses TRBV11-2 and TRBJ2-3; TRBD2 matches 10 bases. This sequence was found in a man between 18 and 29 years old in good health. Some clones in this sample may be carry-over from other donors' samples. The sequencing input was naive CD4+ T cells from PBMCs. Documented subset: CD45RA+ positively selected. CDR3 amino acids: CASSLGLAGAYTQYF. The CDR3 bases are TGTGCCAGCAGCTTGGGTCTAGCGGGAGCGTATACGCAGTATTTT.